The 3 T cell receptor beta chains reported below all come from one sample, sequenced in a study of preoperative IRX-2 immunotherapy in early breast cancer. TCRdb's table, derived via immunoSEQ multiplex PCR, lists solely in-frame clones and lacks some. The sample contains about 42,000 clones, about 80% of which appear only once. The treatment denotes: preoperative locoregional IRX-2 cytokine immunotherapy. The sample here was tumor tissue, taken after IRX-2 immunotherapy. Receptors originate from a human donor with breast cancer.

The chain uses TRBV6-8 and TRBJ1-5; D ambiguous. V lost 5 bases and J 5 bases, leaving 16 bases between the germline ends. There are 15 residues in the CDR3. Looked up from germline, CDR1 is MNHGY and CDR2 is SAAAGT. The CDR3 DNA is TGTGCCAGCAGTGCACCGGCGGGGTTTGATCAGCCCCAGCATTTT. Residues: CASSAPAGFDQPQHF.

Within the sample, this clone is medium-sized. The chain recombines TRBV7-7 with TRBJ1-3; perhaps TRBD1 as D (5 bases). CDR1 is SSHAT, CDR2 FNYEAQ, per germline (reference sequence). V gave up 0 bases and J gave up 4 bases, with 7 bases separating them. CDR3 length equals 14 residues. For the CDR3, the DNA is TGTGCCAGCAGCTTAGCTGGGGACGGAAACACCATATATTTT. Translation gives CASSLAGDGNTIYF.

This clone was observed a single time. The CDR3 DNA reads as TGTGCCAGCAGTTTCGGGACGGGGGTTGGAAATAATTCACCCCTCCACTTT. It translates to CASSFGTGVGNNSPLHF. The chain links TRBV6-8 to TRBJ1-6, with a weak D call TRBD1 (5 bases). Germline CDR1 and CDR2: MNHGY and SAAAGT. This CDR3 region has 17 residues. The germline V and J ends were trimmed by 4 bases and 5 bases, with 18 bases remaining between them.